The 28 T cell receptor beta chains below were found in one sample sequenced in a study of shared clonotypes between healthy human individuals. TCRdb keeps only in-frame clones here, not all; method: immunoSEQ multiplex PCR. Among fewer than 1.8 million clones listed, approximately 98.5% were seen once. Material: naive CD4+ T cells sorted from blood. Stated subset: CD45RA+ positively selected. The receptors derive from a man between 25 and 39 years old in good health.

The chain joins TRBV7-9 to TRBJ2-1; TRBD1 aligns across 8 bases. Looked up from germline, CDR1 is SEHNR and CDR2 is FQNEAQ (reference sequence). Germline trimming cut 3 bases from V and 7 bases from J; bases unmatched to any gene: 8. CDR3 length: 15 residues. DNA for the CDR3: TGTGCCAGCAGCTTCCTGCAGGGGGCAAGGAATGAGCAGTTCTTC. It translates to CASSFLQGARNEQFF. Supplemented by reference TRBV7-9 and TRBJ2-1, the full variable domain reads DTGVSQNPRHKITKRGQNVTFRCDPISEHNRLYWYRQTLGQGPEFLTYFQNEAQLEKSRLLSDRFSAERPKGSFSTLEIQRTEQGDSAMYLCASSFLQGARNEQFFGPGTRLTVL.

J is TRBJ2-2 and V is TRBV28; 9 nucleotides align to TRBD1. The trim removed 10 bases at V and 1 base at J, leaving 4 bases unmatched. Germline V gene sequence: CDR1 MDHEN, CDR2 SYDVKM. This CDR3 spans 14 amino acids. The CDR3 region is CATPGQGNTGELFF. The DNA of the CDR3 is TGTGCCACCCCGGGACAGGGGAACACCGGGGAGCTGTTTTTT.

The V call is TRBV9, the J call TRBJ1-4, with 7 bases aligning to TRBD1. Germline CDR1 SGDLS, CDR2 YYNGEE. This CDR3 spans 15 amino acids. The V and J ends lost 4 bases and 8 bases, in that order; junction bases with no gene match: 11. The CDR3 is CASSPNRGVGEKLFF. The DNA for the CDR3 is TGTGCCAGCAGCCCTAACAGGGGAGTTGGGGAAAAACTGTTTTTT.

This clone occurred once. The junction and the germline gene differ at one end; a read error may be behind it. The chain employs TRBV7-9 and TRBJ2-7, with D tentatively TRBD1 (6 bases). The CDR3 is 14 residues long. CDR1 and CDR2 (germline): SEHNR, FQNEAQ (reference sequence). The CDR3 spells CASSLGPGGRGSHF. CDR3 DNA: TGTGCCAGCAGCTTGGGCCCTGGGGGCAGGGGCTCTCACTTC.

This chain connects TRBV28 to TRBJ2-5; D might be TRBD2 (7 bases). Per the germline V gene, CDR1 is MDHEN and CDR2 is SYDVKM. The V and J ends lost 7 bases and 4 bases respectively, with 13 bases between them. The CDR3 covers 13 residues. CDR3 region: CASIERGAETQYF. The CDR3 DNA sequence: TGTGCCAGCATTGAACGGGGGGCAGAGACCCAGTACTTC.

V is TRBV19 and J is TRBJ2-7; the match to TRBD1 covers 8 bases. V shed 1 base and J 2 bases; nucleotides not matched to a gene: 4. From germline, CDR1 is LNHDA and CDR2 SQIVND (reference sequence). The CDR3 consists of 15 residues. CDR3 coding DNA: TGTGCCAGTAGTATAGTTGGGACAGGTGCCTACGAGCAGTACTTC. Amino acids: CASSIVGTGAYEQYF.

The V call is TRBV5-1, the J call TRBJ2-1; the match to TRBD2 covers 10 bases. Germline V CDR1 and CDR2: SGHRS, YFSETQ. This CDR3 contains 16 residues. V gave up 4 bases and J gave up 4 bases; unmatched junction bases: 8. The CDR3 loop reads CASSTPSGSLYNEQFF. DNA of the CDR3: TGCGCCAGCAGCACCCCTAGCGGGAGCCTATACAATGAGCAGTTCTTC.

The rearrangement links TRBV29-1 to TRBJ1-2; TRBD1 is a possible D gene (5 bases). V lost 5 bases to trimming and J lost 3 bases, with 16 bases between them. Germline CDR1 and CDR2: SQVTM and ANQGSEA. The CDR3 totals 14 residues. As DNA, the CDR3 is TGCAGCGTTTCCGGACAAACATCCCACTATGGCTACACCTTC. It codes for CSVSGQTSHYGYTF. The entire variable domain, with the rest obtained from reference TRBV29-1 and TRBJ1-2, is as follows: SAVISQKPSRDICQRGTSLTIQCQVDSQVTMMFWYRQQPGQSLTLIATANQGSEATYESGFVIDKFPISRPNLTFSTLTVSNMSPEDSSIYLCSVSGQTSHYGYTFGSGTRLTVV.

The chain combines TRBV7-8 with TRBJ2-5; no definite D call. The germline V gene encodes CDR1 SGHVS and CDR2 FQNEAQ. There are 12 residues in the CDR3. V was cut by 5 bases and J by 4 bases, with 8 bases left in between. The CDR3 sequence: CASSPVPETQYF. The CDR3 nucleotides read TGTGCCAGCAGCCCGGTTCCAGAGACCCAGTACTTC.

This chain connects TRBV5-6 to TRBJ2-1, with TRBD1 matching over 7 bases. CDR3 size: 15 residues. Germline assignment: CDR1 SGHDT and CDR2 YYEEEE. V lost 5 bases, J lost 0 bases, and 5 bases stayed unmatched. The CDR3 loop is CASRWDRSSYNEQFF. The CDR3 region has the DNA TGTGCCAGCAGATGGGACAGAAGCTCCTACAATGAGCAGTTCTTC.

Regarding this clone: Additional DNA sequences in this sample encode the identical CDR3. The V call is TRBV11-2, the J call TRBJ2-1; D gene ambiguous. Germline V gene sequence: CDR1 SGHAT, CDR2 FQNNGV. The germline V and J ends were trimmed by 0 bases and 4 bases, with 4 bases remaining between them. The CDR3 is 13 residues long. CDR3 protein: CASSLDRYNEQFF. The CDR3 DNA reads TGTGCCAGCAGCTTAGACAGATACAATGAGCAGTTCTTC.

This rearrangement joins TRBV5-1 to TRBJ2-7; D is perhaps TRBD1 (6 bases). The CDR3 extends over 14 amino acids. Trimming took off 4 bases at V and 1 base at J, with 12 bases between the two ends. The germline V gene has CDR1 SGHRS and CDR2 YFSETQ. The CDR3 coding sequence is TGCGCCAGCAGCCCAGACAGGCGTTCCTACGAGCAGTACTTC. Protein sequence: CASSPDRRSYEQYF.

This chain links TRBV29-1 with TRBJ2-7; D is unresolved. Germline assignment: CDR1 SQVTM and CDR2 ANQGSEA. This CDR3 has 13 amino acids. The germline V and J ends were trimmed by 4 bases and 2 bases, with 12 bases remaining between them. The CDR3 DNA reads as TGCAGCGTTGGATTCAGGTCTACCTACGAGCAGTACTTC. Its protein product is CSVGFRSTYEQYF.

CDR3 region: CASSFYETQYF. Written as DNA, the CDR3 is TGTGCCAGCAGCTTTTACGAGACCCAGTACTTC. The chain links TRBV7-2 to TRBJ2-5; no firm D call. V was pared by 3 bases and J by 5 bases, with 4 bases between. The germline V gene has CDR1 SGHTA and CDR2 FQGNSA. The CDR3 length is 11 residues.

V is TRBV9 and J is TRBJ2-7; D ambiguous. The CDR3 runs 14 residues. CDR1 SGDLS and CDR2 YYNGEE come from the germline V gene. With 0 bases removed from V and 6 bases from J, the gap between germline ends came to 13 bases. The CDR3 DNA reads as TGTGCCAGCAGCGTAGAGGCCTCCCCGCGCGAGCAGTACTTC. This gives the protein CASSVEASPREQYF.

The gene calls are TRBV2 and TRBJ2-1, with no clear D. The ends were cut back, 1 base at V and 9 bases at J, with 4 bases in the middle. Germline V gene lookup returns CDR1 SNHLY and CDR2 FYNNEI. The length of the CDR3 is 11 residues. CDR3 nucleotides: TGTGCCAGCAGTGAAGTCGGTGAGCAGTTCTTC. Protein product: CASSEVGEQFF.

The CDR3 DNA reads as TGTGCCAGCAGCTCGCCAGCCCATGAAAAACTGTTTTTT. Encoded protein: CASSSPAHEKLFF. The chain joins TRBV5-5 to TRBJ1-4; D remains ambiguous. Germline V gene lookup returns CDR1 SGHKS and CDR2 YYEKEE (reference sequence). This CDR3 spans 13 amino acids. V was shortened by 3 bases and J by 6 bases, with 9 bases between the two germline ends.

This clone came up once. The chain has TRBV5-1 and TRBJ2-1; possibly TRBD2 for D (5 bases). The V end was cut by 4 bases, the J end by 5 bases, with 13 bases between. Germline V gene data show CDR1 as SGHRS and CDR2 as YFSETQ. The CDR3 is made up of 14 amino acids. The CDR3 loop is CASSLSGRNNEQFF. CDR3 nucleotides: TGCGCCAGCAGCCTAAGCGGACGTAACAATGAGCAGTTCTTC.

As concerns this clone: Other nucleotide sequences from this sample produce the same CDR3. V and J are TRBV5-5 and TRBJ2-7, with 13 bases lining up with TRBD2. Unmatched junction bases numbered 1, after V lost 4 bases and J lost 3 bases. The CDR3 runs 14 residues. Germline CDR1 reads SGHKS; CDR2 reads YYEKEE (reference sequence). In DNA form, the CDR3 reads TGTGCCAGCAGCCGGACTAGCGGGAGCTACGAGCAGTACTTC. Translating it yields CASSRTSGSYEQYF.

CDR3 DNA: TGTGCCAGTAGGACCCGAAACCTAAACACCGGGGAGCTGTTTTTT. It is translated as CASRTRNLNTGELFF. The rearrangement uses TRBV19 and TRBJ2-2; no reliable D call. CDR1 and CDR2 (germline): LNHDA, SQIVND (reference sequence). V was trimmed by 6 bases and J by 2 bases, leaving 13 bases between them. This CDR3 has 15 residues.

The J gene is TRBJ2-3, the V gene TRBV19; D call uncertain. The CDR3 contains 13 residues. Germline loops: CDR1 LNHDA, CDR2 SQIVND (reference sequence). The V gene lost 4 bases and the J gene lost 1 base, with 6 bases spanning the gap. The CDR3 bases are TGTGCCAGTAGTAACGACGGCACAGATACGCAGTATTTT. This sequence encodes CASSNDGTDTQYF.

This rearrangement joins TRBV10-3 to TRBJ2-2; no clear D gene. Per germline, CDR1 ENHRY and CDR2 SYGVKD. V was trimmed by 3 bases and J by 2 bases, leaving 10 bases between them. The CDR3 runs to 15 residues. CDR3 sequence reads: CAISEGLINTGELFF. The CDR3 DNA reads as TGTGCCATCAGTGAAGGTTTGATAAACACCGGGGAGCTGTTTTTT.

This clone was observed once. This chain links TRBV6-1 with TRBJ2-5; possible D gene TRBD1, 6 bases. Trimming left V 4 bases short and J 5 bases short, with 20 bases between. CDR3 length equals 16 residues. Germline CDR1 is MNHNS and CDR2 is SASEGT. The CDR3 here is CASSATVPGQGETQYF. In DNA form, the CDR3 reads TGTGCCAGCAGTGCAACGGTACCGGGACAAGGGGAGACCCAGTACTTC.

The J gene is TRBJ2-7, the V gene TRBV9; possibly TRBD2 for D (6 bases). CDR3 length: 16 amino acids. Trimming took off 1 base at V and 7 bases at J, with 21 bases between the two ends. Germline assignment: CDR1 SGDLS and CDR2 YYNGEE. This chain's CDR3 is CASSVYAGSSTGEQYF. The CDR3 region has the DNA TGTGCCAGCAGCGTATACGCCGGGAGTTCGACGGGGGAGCAGTACTTC.

The sample holds one count of this clone. The chain links TRBV5-1 to TRBJ2-2; 10 bases match TRBD1. J was trimmed by 6 bases and V by 3 bases; bases with no gene match: 5. The CDR3 has 15 residues. Germline V gives CDR1 SGHRS, CDR2 YFSETQ. The CDR3 bases are TGCGCCAGCAGCTGGGGACAGGGGTTCTCCGGGGAGCTGTTTTTT. Translated: CASSWGQGFSGELFF.

As concerns this clone: Other nucleotide sequences in the sample specify the same CDR3. The chain uses TRBV9 and TRBJ2-5; 11 positions agree with TRBD2. CDR1 is SGDLS and CDR2 is YYNGEE in the germline V gene. The junction had 6 bases not matched to a gene; V was cut back by 3 bases and J by 2 bases. The CDR3 length is 16 residues. CDR3 nucleotide sequence: TGTGCCAGCAGCGGAACCGGGACTAGCGGACAAGAGACCCAGTACTTC. It is translated as CASSGTGTSGQETQYF. Full variable domain (outside the CDR3, taken from reference TRBV9 and TRBJ2-5): DSGVTQTPKHLITATGQRVTLRCSPRSGDLSVYWYQQSLDQGLQFLIQYYNGEERAKGNILERFSAQQFPDLHSELNLSSLELGDSALYFCASSGTGTSGQETQYFGPGTRLLVL.

V is TRBV4-3 and J is TRBJ1-1, with D perhaps matching TRBD1 (5 bases). The V and J ends lost 0 bases and 9 bases respectively, with 14 bases between them. Germline V gene lookup returns CDR1 LGHNA and CDR2 YSLEER. This CDR3 spans 14 amino acids. CDR3 loop: CASSQDNQGTKAFF. CDR3 in DNA: TGCGCCAGCAGCCAAGATAACCAGGGTACAAAAGCTTTCTTT.

The rearrangement links TRBV19 to TRBJ2-7, with 8 positions matching TRBD1. V lost 4 bases and J lost 6; bases outside the gene matches: 11. The CDR3 length is 15 residues. The germline CDR1 and CDR2 sequences are LNHDA and SQIVND (reference sequence). The CDR3 DNA follows: TGTGCCAGTAGTAACCCGGGACAGGCAATCGGCGAGCAGTACTTC. Encoded protein: CASSNPGQAIGEQYF.